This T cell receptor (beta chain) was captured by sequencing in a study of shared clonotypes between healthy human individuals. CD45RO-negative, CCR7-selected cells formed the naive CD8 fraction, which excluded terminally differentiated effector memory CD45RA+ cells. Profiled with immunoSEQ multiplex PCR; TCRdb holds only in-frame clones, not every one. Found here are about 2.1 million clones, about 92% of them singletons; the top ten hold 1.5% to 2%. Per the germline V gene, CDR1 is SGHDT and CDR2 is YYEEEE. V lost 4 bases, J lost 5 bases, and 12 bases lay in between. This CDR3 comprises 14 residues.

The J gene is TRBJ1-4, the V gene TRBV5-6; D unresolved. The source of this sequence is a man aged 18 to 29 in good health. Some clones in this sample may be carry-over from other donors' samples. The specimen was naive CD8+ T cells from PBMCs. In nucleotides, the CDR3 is TGTGCCAGCAGCCTTGGGAGGCAGAATGAAAAACTGTTTTTT. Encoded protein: CASSLGRQNEKLFF.